This TCR beta chain was sequenced for a study of identifying expanded T cells in peripheral blood. Worth noting for this clone: The target antigen is unknown.

No infections or other immune events were documented during collection. Measured with immunoSEQ multiplex PCR; TCRdb has only the in-frame clones, and not every one. The sample has more than 85,000 clones, about 85% seen once. Study findings and constraints: Variance in clone template counts between roughly 2-week samples significantly increased with total template count across all healthy donors. Roughly 1.1 clones differed between technical replicates, versus roughly 17 and 20 over time.

The CDR3 is 14 amino acids. With 6 bases clipped from V and 5 bases from J, the junction kept 12 bases outside the gene matches. Looked up from germline, CDR1 is SQVTM and CDR2 is ANQGSEA. The receptor was derived from a person between 18 and 75 years old in good health. Sequenced material: blood. The chain has TRBV29-1 and TRBJ2-7; 8 bases map to TRBD2. The CDR3: CSVDRGGLNDEQYF. In DNA form, the CDR3 reads TGCAGCGTGGACCGGGGGGGGCTAAACGACGAGCAGTACTTC.